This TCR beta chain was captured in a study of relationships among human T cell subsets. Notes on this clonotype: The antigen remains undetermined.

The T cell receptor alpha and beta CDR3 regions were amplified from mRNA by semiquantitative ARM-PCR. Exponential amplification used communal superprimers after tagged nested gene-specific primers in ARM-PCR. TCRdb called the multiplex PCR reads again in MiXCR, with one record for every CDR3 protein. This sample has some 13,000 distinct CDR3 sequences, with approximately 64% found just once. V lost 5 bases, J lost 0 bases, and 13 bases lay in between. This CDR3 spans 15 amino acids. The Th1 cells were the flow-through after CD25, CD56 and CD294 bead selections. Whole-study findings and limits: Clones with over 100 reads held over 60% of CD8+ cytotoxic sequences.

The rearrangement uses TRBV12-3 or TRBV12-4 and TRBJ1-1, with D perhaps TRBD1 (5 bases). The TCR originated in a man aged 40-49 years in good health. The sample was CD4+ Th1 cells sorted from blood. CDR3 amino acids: CASSPRGRVNTEAFF. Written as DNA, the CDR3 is TGTGCCAGCAGTCCTCGGGGGAGGGTGAACACTGAAGCTTTCTTT.